Detailed here is one TCR beta chain. Antigen: not known. 13 Jbeta primers and 60 Vbeta primers were used for the PCR. Method: immunoSEQ multiplex PCR; TCRdb's copy keeps in-frame clones and lacks some. The sample consists of 100,000 to 150,000 clones, 60% to 85% of them appearing once. This entry is derived from a study of cytomegalovirus exposure and HLA in healthy donors. Turning to the study itself: There were several hundred genotyped donors. Of these, about 86% fell in the genetic ancestry cluster associated with self-reported Caucasian donors. Study-wide results and caveats: Associated with cytomegalovirus, according to the listing, were 164 TCR beta chains.

The receptor's source is a woman aged 40-49 years in good health and CMV-seronegative. The specimen was PBMCs.

CDR3 amino acids: CAREPAVSGGRETQYF. CDR3 nucleotide sequence: TGTGCCAGGGAACCGGCTGTATCAGGGGGCCGAGAGACCCAGTACTTC. The V call is TRBV19, the J call TRBJ2-5; 8 bases are shared with TRBD1. CDR3 size: 16 residues. Germline lookup yields CDR1 LNHDA and CDR2 SQIVND (reference sequence). V was clipped by 9 bases and J by 4 bases; unmatched bases: 16.